The entry that follows covers one TCR beta chain sequence. Original analysis: For nucleated cells, counts were estimated from reference gene primer amplification. The protocol was immunoSEQ multiplex PCR, while the TCRdb copy is restricted to in-frame clones and leaves out a portion. Clonal size and the V and J genes are those of that table, whereas D and trimming came from the DNA. The repertoire consists of 200,000 to 300,000 clones, with 88% occurring once and the leading ten covering roughly 2.5%. This record belongs to a study of blood T cell repertoires in COVID-19. Enrollees, about 18 to 95 years old, lived in 24 US areas. Germline-derived CDR1 and CDR2 are SGHRS and YFSETQ. V lost 3 bases and J lost 2; bases outside the gene matches: 4. This CDR3 spans 17 amino acids.

The sequencing input was PBMCs or T cells enriched from blood (not recorded which). This chain links TRBV5-1 with TRBJ2-5; 16 bases are shared with TRBD2. The source of this sequence is a woman in her forties with acute COVID-19. The CDR3 loop reads CASSWGLAGGIQETQYF. In DNA form, the CDR3 reads TGCGCCAGCAGCTGGGGACTAGCGGGGGGGATACAAGAGACCCAGTACTTC. The entire variable domain, with the rest obtained from reference TRBV5-1 and TRBJ2-5, is as follows: KAGVTQTPRYLIKTRGQQVTLSCSPISGHRSVSWYQQTPGQGLQFLFEYFSETQRNKGNFPGRFSGRQFSNSRSEMNVSTLELGDSALYLCASSWGLAGGIQETQYFGPGTRLLVL.